These T cell receptor beta chains were read from a single sample in a study of shared clonotypes between healthy human individuals. Profiled with immunoSEQ multiplex PCR; TCRdb holds only in-frame clones, not every one. The sample comprises millions of clones, 85% to 95% of which are singletons, and 1% to 1.3% rests with the top ten. Specimen: naive CD8+ T cells sorted from blood. The receptors originated from a man younger than 35 in good health. CDR3s include the opening cysteine and the closing phenylalanine or tryptophan. Each record gives: V gene, D gene, clone size, CDR3 length, J gene, CDR3 DNA, CDR3 protein. D genes are given only for firm matches. Not every row has a clone size; where given, it reads once, few, many or a size class.

v_gene: TRBV7-9; d_gene: TRBD2; abundance: NA; len: 16; j_gene: TRBJ2-3; CDR3nt: TGTGCCAGCAGTCCCACCCTAGCGGCTGGCGGAGATACGCAGTATTTT; CDR3aa: CASSPTLAAGGDTQYF
v_gene: TRBV4-3; d_gene: NA; abundance: NA; len: 16; j_gene: TRBJ1-1; CDR3nt: TGCGCCAGCAGCCTAGTAATAGGGGGGGTTAACACTGAAGCTTTCTTT; CDR3aa: CASSLVIGGVNTEAFF
v_gene: TRBV7-9; d_gene: TRBD1; abundance: NA; len: 15; j_gene: TRBJ2-2; CDR3nt: TGTGCCAGCAGCCCGACAGGGTCGGTCACCGGGGAGCTGTTTTTT; CDR3aa: CASSPTGSVTGELFF
v_gene: TRBV23-1; d_gene: NA; abundance: NA; len: 15; j_gene: TRBJ2-6; CDR3nt: TGCGCCATCTCGGAGGGGGCGCCGGGGGCCAACGTCCTGACTTTC; CDR3aa: CAISEGAPGANVLTF
v_gene: TRBV11-2; d_gene: TRBD1; abundance: once; len: 15; j_gene: TRBJ1-2; CDR3nt: TGTGCCAGCAGCCCCCGAACAGGGGCCCAGTTTGGCTACACCTTC; CDR3aa: CASSPRTGAQFGYTF
v_gene: TRBV19; d_gene: NA; abundance: once; len: 13; j_gene: TRBJ2-7; CDR3nt: TGTGCCAGTAGTCCGACCGGTTCGTACGAGCAGTACTTC; CDR3aa: CASSPTGSYEQYF
v_gene: TRBV10-2; d_gene: NA; abundance: NA; len: 12; j_gene: TRBJ1-1; CDR3nt: TGCGCCAGCAGTGGGATTAACACTGAAGCTTTCTTT; CDR3aa: CASSGINTEAFF
v_gene: TRBV29-1; d_gene: TRBD2; abundance: NA; len: 14; j_gene: TRBJ2-7; CDR3nt: TGCAGCGTTGTATGGGGGGGGTACTCCTACGAGCAGTACTTC; CDR3aa: CSVVWGGYSYEQYF
v_gene: TRBV6-5; d_gene: TRBD2; abundance: NA; len: 15; j_gene: TRBJ2-1; CDR3nt: TGTGCCAGCAGTTACATCGCGGGGGGGAACAATGAGCAGTTCTTC; CDR3aa: CASSYIAGGNNEQFF
v_gene: TRBV5-1; d_gene: NA; abundance: NA; len: 17; j_gene: TRBJ1-1; CDR3nt: TGCGCCAGCAGCTTGGGCGTGGGGGTCGGGATGAACACTGAAGCTTTCTTT; CDR3aa: CASSLGVGVGMNTEAFF